The clone carrying this T cell receptor beta chain has only a few counts. TCRdb's table, derived via immunoSEQ multiplex PCR, lists solely in-frame clones and lacks some. The sample records about 81,000 clones, less than 95% being singletons. Per germline, CDR1 SGHNT and CDR2 YYREEE (reference sequence). The CDR3 covers 14 residues. The junction had 9 bases not matched to a gene; V was cut back by 4 bases and J by 7 bases. This sample stems from a study of T cell changes during pregnancy in multiple sclerosis. This chain connects TRBV5-4 to TRBJ1-2; 8 bases match TRBD1. Sequenced material: peripheral blood, taken in the third trimester of pregnancy. The receptor comes from a female donor with multiple sclerosis, enrolled in a pregnancy study. The CDR3 coding sequence is TGTGCCAGCAGCCCGTACGCAGGGGGCGGTGGCTACACCTTC. This encodes CASSPYAGGGGYTF.